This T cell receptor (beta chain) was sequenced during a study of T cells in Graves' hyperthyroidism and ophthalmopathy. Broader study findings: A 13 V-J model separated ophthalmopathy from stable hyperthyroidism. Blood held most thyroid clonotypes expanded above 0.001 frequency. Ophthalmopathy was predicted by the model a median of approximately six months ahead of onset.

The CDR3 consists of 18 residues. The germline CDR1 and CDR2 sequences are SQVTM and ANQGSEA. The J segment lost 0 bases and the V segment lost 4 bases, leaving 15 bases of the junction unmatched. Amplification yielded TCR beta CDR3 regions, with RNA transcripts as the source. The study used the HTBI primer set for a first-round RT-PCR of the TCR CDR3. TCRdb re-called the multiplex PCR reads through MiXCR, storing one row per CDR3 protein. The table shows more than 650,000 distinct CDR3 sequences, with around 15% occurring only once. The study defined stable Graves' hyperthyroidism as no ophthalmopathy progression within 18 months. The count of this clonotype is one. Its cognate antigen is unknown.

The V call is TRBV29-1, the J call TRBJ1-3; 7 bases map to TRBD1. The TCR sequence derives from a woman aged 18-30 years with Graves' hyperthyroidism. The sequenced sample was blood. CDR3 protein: CSVGGTEKVAGSGNTIYF. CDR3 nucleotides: TGCAGCGTTGGGGGGACAGAAAAAGTGGCCGGCTCTGGAAACACCATATATTTT.